These 18 T cell receptor beta chains share one sample of origin, sequenced in a study of blood T cell repertoires in COVID-19. Assay used: immunoSEQ multiplex PCR; TCRdb lists only in-frame clones, some missing. Among about 100,000 clones listed, roughly four fifths were seen once. Sequencing used peripheral blood. The source is a man in his 60s with acute or convalescent COVID-19.

This clone was counted a few times. J is TRBJ2-7 and V is TRBV11-3, with 7 bases matching TRBD2. The germline V gene encodes CDR1 SGHNT and CDR2 YENEEA. V lost 3 bases to trimming and J lost 6 bases; unmatched junction nucleotides: 8. The CDR3 loop spans 14 amino acids. The DNA of the CDR3 is TGTGCCAGCAGCTTTCTGGCCGGGGGGTTCGAGCAGTACTTC. Translation gives CASSFLAGGFEQYF.

The gene calls are TRBV28 and TRBJ2-2; 7 bases are shared with TRBD2. The germline V gene encodes CDR1 MDHEN and CDR2 SYDVKM. The trim removed 0 bases at V and 1 base at J, leaving 2 bases unmatched. The CDR3 is made up of 16 amino acids. CDR3 nucleotides: TGTGCCAGCAGTTTATGGGGACTAAAGAACACCGGGGAGCTGTTTTTT. It specifies CASSLWGLKNTGELFF.

Turning to this clone: Different DNA sequences within this sample yield the same CDR3. V and J are TRBV19 and TRBJ1-2, with 7 positions matching TRBD1. Germline CDR1 and CDR2: LNHDA and SQIVND (reference sequence). J lost 6 bases, V lost 5 bases, and 3 bases had no gene match. The CDR3 consists of 12 residues. The CDR3 is CASSRQGDGYTF. DNA for the CDR3: TGTGCCAGTAGTCGACAGGGCGATGGCTACACCTTC. The whole variable domain, remainder taken from reference TRBV19 and TRBJ1-2, is DGGITQSPKYLFRKEGQNVTLSCEQNLNHDAMYWYRQDPGQGLRLIYYSQIVNDFQKGDIAEGYSVSREKKESFPLTVTSAQKNPTAFYLCASSRQGDGYTFGSGTRLTVV.

This chain connects TRBV5-1 to TRBJ2-3, with no clear D. Germline-derived CDR1 and CDR2 are SGHRS and YFSETQ. V was cut by 3 bases and J by 1 base, with 18 bases left in between. This CDR3 region has 17 residues. The CDR3 sequence is CASSSPKEAYGTDTQYF. The CDR3, as DNA: TGCGCCAGCAGCTCTCCAAAAGAGGCTTATGGCACAGATACGCAGTATTTT.

The chain is built from TRBV7-8 and TRBJ2-7; a weak D match, TRBD2 (6 bases). Trimming stripped 4 bases from V and 1 base from J, with 11 bases between. The germline CDR1 and CDR2 sequences are SGHVS and FQNEAQ. CDR3 length equals 14 residues. The CDR3 reads CASSSQRASYEQYF. Written as DNA, the CDR3 is TGTGCCAGCAGCTCCCAGCGGGCTTCCTACGAGCAGTACTTC.

J is TRBJ2-5 and V is TRBV6-6; TRBD2 matches at 9 bases. This CDR3 comprises 13 residues. The germline V gene encodes CDR1 MNHNY and CDR2 SVGAGI (reference sequence). Trimming took 6 bases from V and 3 from J; bases not matched to a gene: 2. Here the CDR3 reads CASRWTSEETQYF. CDR3 nucleotides: TGTGCCAGCAGGTGGACTAGCGAAGAGACCCAGTACTTC.

The V and J genes are TRBV9 and TRBJ2-1; a possible D gene is TRBD1 (7 bases). Per the germline V gene, CDR1 is SGDLS and CDR2 is YYNGEE. This CDR3 is 17 amino acids long. Trimming cost V 2 bases and J 7 bases, with 22 bases left between them. The DNA for the CDR3 is TGTGCCAGCAGCGTCGAGGCAGGGGGACTTTCTGCTAATGAGCAGTTCTTC. Translated: CASSVEAGGLSANEQFF.

This clone was detected only a few times. The rearrangement uses TRBV5-1 and TRBJ1-1; D possibly corresponds to TRBD1 (6 bases). Germline CDR1 SGHRS, CDR2 YFSETQ. CDR3 size: 15 residues. With 1 base removed from V and 5 bases from J, the gap between germline ends came to 15 bases. DNA for the CDR3: TGCGCCAGCAGCTTGATTCGGGGGGCGAGGACTGAAGCTTTCTTT. Its protein product is CASSLIRGARTEAFF.

This clone appeared a few times. The chain recombines TRBV27 with TRBJ1-2, with D maybe TRBD1 (6 bases). Germline V gene data show CDR1 as MNHEY and CDR2 as SMNVEV (reference sequence). The CDR3 sequence is 13 residues long. V lost 3 bases, J lost 4 bases, and 9 bases lay in between. CDR3 sequence: CASSFDRTYGYTF. CDR3 bases: TGTGCCAGCAGTTTTGACAGGACCTATGGCTACACCTTC.

This clone has a single count. The V and J genes are TRBV27 and TRBJ1-1, with D uncertain. In germline, CDR1 is MNHEY, CDR2 SMNVEV (reference sequence). The length of the CDR3 is 13 residues. Trimming removed 3 bases from V and 0 bases from J, with 5 bases in between. CDR3 nucleotides: TGTGCCAGCAGTTTTAGAGTGAACACTGAAGCTTTCTTT. Translated: CASSFRVNTEAFF.

V is TRBV11-3 and J is TRBJ1-4; 8 bases are a match to TRBD1. This CDR3 has 14 residues. Germline V lookup: CDR1 SGHNT, CDR2 YENEEA. Unmatched junction bases numbered 4, after V lost 5 bases and J lost 5 bases. CDR3 in DNA: TGTGCCAGCAGCGCCCGGACAGGGAATGAAAAACTGTTTTTT. Protein product: CASSARTGNEKLFF.

This rearrangement joins TRBV6-5 to TRBJ2-1; D may be TRBD1 (6 bases). CDR1 and CDR2 from the germline V gene are MNHEY and SVGAGI. Between the trimmed V and J ends, which lost 4 bases and 10 bases, there was a span of 17 bases. The CDR3 has 14 amino acids. Here the CDR3 reads CASSSSRGNGEQFF. CDR3 nucleotides: TGTGCCAGCAGTTCGAGCAGGGGAAACGGAGAGCAGTTCTTC.

This clone was recorded once. The chain couples TRBV19 to TRBJ2-2, with 7 bases lining up with TRBD2. Germline loops: CDR1 LNHDA, CDR2 SQIVND (reference sequence). Trimming cost V 3 bases and J 4 bases; bases outside gene matches: 5. This CDR3 has 15 residues. The DNA for the CDR3 is TGTGCCAGTAGTATGACACGACTAGCCACCGGGGAGCTGTTTTTT. It is translated as CASSMTRLATGELFF.

The chain is built from TRBV6-2 or TRBV6-3 and TRBJ2-5; possibly TRBD2 for D (6 bases). Germline CDR1 MNHEY, CDR2 SVGEGT. This CDR3 contains 13 residues. The germline V and J ends were trimmed by 2 bases and 4 bases, with 8 bases remaining between them. CDR3 sequence (DNA): TGTGCCAGCAGTTACCGGACTATAGAGACCCAGTACTTC. Amino acid sequence: CASSYRTIETQYF.

This clone occurred a few times. The chain carries TRBV27 and TRBJ2-7; 8 positions agree with TRBD1. The length of the CDR3 is 15 residues. The V gene's germline CDR1 is MNHEY and CDR2 SMNVEV (reference sequence). J lost 2 bases, V lost 3 bases, and 6 bases had no gene match. The CDR3, as DNA: TGTGCCAGCAGTTTCCGCGGGACAGGTACCTACGAGCAGTACTTC. Translated: CASSFRGTGTYEQYF.

The chain carries TRBV30 and TRBJ2-7; 8 bases line up with TRBD1. The CDR3 has 15 amino acids. The germline CDR1 and CDR2 sequences are GTSNPN and SVGIG (reference sequence). Losses at the gene ends were 2 bases for V and 2 bases for J; bases not matched to a gene: 8. CDR3 loop: CAWSTETGDAYEQYF. Here the CDR3 DNA reads TGTGCCTGGAGTACTGAGACAGGGGATGCCTACGAGCAGTACTTC.

The sample holds one count of this clone. This chain links TRBV28 with TRBJ1-2; the match to TRBD1 covers 8 bases. This CDR3 region has 13 residues. The V segment lost 3 bases and the J segment 5 bases; nucleotides outside the gene matches: 2. Looked up from germline, CDR1 is MDHEN and CDR2 is SYDVKM. The CDR3 nucleotides are TGTGCCAGCAGTTTGGACAGGGTGTATGGCTACACCTTC. Protein sequence: CASSLDRVYGYTF.

V usage is TRBV27 and J usage is TRBJ2-7; a weak D match, TRBD1 (7 bases). CDR1 is MNHEY, CDR2 SMNVEV, per germline (reference sequence). The ends were cut back, 8 bases at V and 2 bases at J, with 16 bases in the middle. The CDR3 has 14 residues. The CDR3 sequence is CASSRGDRAYEQYF. Here the CDR3 DNA reads TGTGCCAGCTCAAGGGGGGACAGAGCCTACGAGCAGTACTTC.